Each of the 29 T cell receptor beta chains below was sequenced from the same sample in a study of T cells after yellow fever vaccination. Using its own MiXCR run on the 5' RACE reads, TCRdb lists one record per CDR3 protein. The sample has tens of thousands of distinct CDR3 sequences; 6.5% to 9% are singletons. The sample was CD8+ T cells sorted from PBMCs, taken 15 days after the yellow fever booster vaccination. The receptors shown here come from a man aged 25 to 40 who received the YFV17D yellow fever vaccine.

This clonotype was picked up many times. The J gene is TRBJ2-5, the V gene TRBV12-3 or TRBV12-4; the D gene is possibly TRBD2 (6 bases). The CDR3 extends over 13 amino acids. The V gene lost 3 bases and the J gene lost 3 bases, with 8 bases spanning the gap. The CDR3 DNA reads as TGTGCCAGCAGTTTGGCTAGCGAAGAGACCCAGTACTTC. Protein: CASSLASEETQYF.

There are many counts of this clonotype. The chain employs TRBV7-8 and TRBJ2-1; 10 positions match TRBD1. This CDR3 spans 16 amino acids. With V trimmed by 6 bases and J by 9 bases, 14 bases remained unmatched. Germline V lookup: CDR1 SGHVS, CDR2 FQNEAQ. The CDR3 here is CASRPTLGTGDGEQFF. The CDR3 region has the DNA TGTGCCAGCAGGCCTACCCTTGGGACAGGGGACGGTGAGCAGTTCTTC.

About this clonotype itself: This may come from a read error, since a much larger clone is one base off. The V and J genes are TRBV5-6 and TRBJ2-1, with D possibly being TRBD1 or TRBD2 (6 bases each). The length of the CDR3 is 16 residues. Germline assignment: CDR1 SGHDT and CDR2 YYEEEE. This CDR3 is CASSLAGGGYYSEQFF. The CDR3 DNA sequence: TGTGCCAGCAGCTTGGCCGGGGGCGGGTACTACAGTGAGCAGTTCTTC.

In this sample, this clonotype turned up many times. The chain uses TRBV7-4 and TRBJ2-7; 8 bases line up with TRBD2. The CDR3 spans 17 residues. The germline V gene encodes CDR1 SGHVT and CDR2 SQSDAQ. The V segment lost 1 base and the J segment 5 bases; nucleotides outside the gene matches: 13. Written as DNA, the CDR3 is TGTGCCAGCAGCTTAGTTTCGACTAGCCGGGAGGGCGACGAGCAGTACTTC. Amino acid sequence: CASSLVSTSREGDEQYF. Full variable domain (missing parts from reference TRBV7-4 and TRBJ2-7): GAGVSQSPRYKVAKRGRDVALRCDSISGHVTLYWYRQTLGQGSEVLTYSQSDAQRDKSGRPSGRFSAERPERSVSTLKIQRTEQGDSAVYLCASSLVSTSREGDEQYFGPGTRLTVT.

This chain connects TRBV10-3 to TRBJ2-7, with D maybe TRBD2 (5 bases). The CDR3 is made up of 13 amino acids. V lost 6 bases and J lost 3, with 12 bases in between. The germline V gene has CDR1 ENHRY and CDR2 SYGVKD. CDR3 protein: CAISYGLLYEQYF. In DNA form, the CDR3 reads TGTGCCATCAGCTACGGACTCCTCTACGAGCAGTACTTC.

This clonotype was seen ten or more times. The chain employs TRBV20-1 and TRBJ2-7; 7 bases fit TRBD2. From germline, CDR1 is DFQATT and CDR2 SNEGSKA (reference sequence). V lost 0 bases to trimming and J lost 2 bases; unmatched junction nucleotides: 4. The CDR3 runs 14 residues. Here the CDR3 reads CSARDRGGTYEQYF. CDR3 DNA: TGCAGTGCTAGAGATAGGGGAGGGACCTACGAGCAGTACTTC.

Many counts were recorded for this clonotype. The gene calls are TRBV12-5 and TRBJ2-1; 14 nucleotides align to TRBD2. The CDR3 is 20 residues long. V lost 7 bases, J lost 0 bases, and 14 bases stayed unmatched. Germline V gene sequence: CDR1 LGHNT, CDR2 FRNRAP. CDR3 bases: TGTGCTAGTGCCGCGATCCCGGGACTAGCGGGAGTTGGCTCCTACAATGAGCAGTTCTTC. It codes for CASAAIPGLAGVGSYNEQFF.

This clonotype was detected many times. V gene TRBV4-1 combines with J gene TRBJ2-3, with D possibly being TRBD1 or TRBD2 (5 bases each). CDR1 is MGHRA and CDR2 is YSYEKL in the germline V gene. V lost 2 bases and J lost 3, with 6 bases in between. The CDR3 covers 13 residues. The CDR3 DNA reads TGCGCCAGCAGCCAATGGGGGACAGATACGCAGTATTTT. Translation: CASSQWGTDTQYF.

This clonotype was seen many times. The CDR3 bases are TGTGCTAGTGGGGGACAGAGCGGCTATGGCTACACCTTC. It is translated as CASGGQSGYGYTF. This chain joins TRBV12-5 and TRBJ1-2; 7 bases match TRBD1. Germline V gene data show CDR1 as LGHNT and CDR2 as FRNRAP. The CDR3 runs 13 residues. J lost 4 bases, V lost 6 bases, and 5 bases had no gene match.

This clonotype appeared many times. The J gene is TRBJ1-1, the V gene TRBV6-2 or TRBV6-3; weak D call: TRBD1 (6 bases). The V end lost 7 bases, the J end lost 2 bases, and 11 bases lay between the germline ends. This CDR3 has 13 amino acids. Germline lookup yields CDR1 MNHEY and CDR2 SVGEGT. The CDR3 region has the DNA TGTGCCAGCAACGGGGGCCTAAACACTGAAGCTTTCTTT. This gives the protein CASNGGLNTEAFF.

This clonotype was observed a few times. This chain connects TRBV5-4 to TRBJ2-1; D is unresolved. Deletions cut 4 bases from V and 7 bases from J, with 9 bases between. In germline, CDR1 is SGHNT, CDR2 YYREEE (reference sequence). The CDR3 has 12 residues. CDR3 nucleotides: TGTGCCAGCAGCCCGAATGGGAATGAGCAGTTCTTC. It encodes CASSPNGNEQFF.

In its sample, this clonotype was seen many times. The rearrangement links TRBV20-1 to TRBJ2-7; TRBD1 aligns across 7 bases. Germline CDR1 and CDR2: DFQATT and SNEGSKA (reference sequence). The CDR3 spans 16 residues. The junction had 14 bases not matched to a gene; V was cut back by 4 bases and J by 2 bases. The CDR3 sequence: CSANPIQGPSPYEQYF. In DNA, the CDR3 is TGCAGTGCTAATCCGATACAGGGGCCCTCCCCCTACGAGCAGTACTTC.

This clonotype was seen at least ten times. V is TRBV7-2 and J is TRBJ2-1, with TRBD2 matching over 10 bases. Germline trimming cut 3 bases from V and 3 bases from J; bases unmatched to any gene: 5. CDR1 is SGHTA and CDR2 is FQGNSA in the germline V gene. The CDR3 is made up of 16 amino acids. The CDR3 sequence: CASSFSGRAGYNEQFF. The CDR3 DNA follows: TGTGCCAGCAGCTTCAGCGGGAGGGCTGGCTACAATGAGCAGTTCTTC.

This clonotype was recorded many times. This chain links TRBV20-1 with TRBJ1-1, with D possibly matching TRBD1 (5 bases). The germline V gene has CDR1 DFQATT and CDR2 SNEGSKA (reference sequence). CDR3 length equals 12 residues. V shed 5 bases and J shed 2 bases, with 9 bases lying between them. For the CDR3, the DNA is TGCAGTGCTGAAGACAGTAACACTGAAGCTTTCTTT. It codes for CSAEDSNTEAFF.

There are many counts of this clonotype. The rearrangement joins TRBV6-2 or TRBV6-3 to TRBJ2-5, with 7 bases aligning to TRBD2. Germline loops: CDR1 MNHEY, CDR2 SVGEGT. Trimming at V came to 1 base and at J to 2 bases, leaving 4 bases not matched to a gene. This CDR3 has 15 residues. The CDR3 DNA follows: TGTGCCAGCAGTTACTTTCCGGGGGGTCAAGAGACCCAGTACTTC. Protein sequence: CASSYFPGGQETQYF.

This clonotype appeared a few times. The V gene is TRBV18, the J gene TRBJ1-1, with D tentatively TRBD1 (5 bases). Trimming pared 4 bases from V and 0 bases from J, leaving 9 bases between. CDR1 is KGHSH, CDR2 LQKENI, per germline. CDR3 length: 14 residues. The CDR3 spells CASSQRGMNTEAFF. The DNA of the CDR3 is TGTGCCAGCTCACAGCGGGGGATGAACACTGAAGCTTTCTTT.

This clonotype was counted ten times or more. The chain couples TRBV21-1 to TRBJ1-2. TRBV21-1 is a pseudogene segment. The CDR3 is 14 residues long. CDR3 nucleotide sequence: TGTGCCAGCCGCCGTAAAGTGCTCTATTATGGCTACACCTTC. Protein: CASRRKVLYYGYTF.

Many counts were recorded for this clonotype. V gene TRBV18 combines with J gene TRBJ2-3; D is possibly TRBD1 (5 bases). This CDR3 is 15 amino acids long. With 3 bases removed from V and 2 bases from J, the gap between germline ends came to 12 bases. Germline V gives CDR1 KGHSH, CDR2 LQKENI. The CDR3 coding sequence is TGTGCCAGCTCACCTGACAGCAAATACACAGATACGCAGTATTTT. Translating it yields CASSPDSKYTDTQYF.

This clonotype has ten or more counts. J is TRBJ2-2 and V is TRBV27, with D possibly being TRBD1 (5 bases). Germline V gene lookup returns CDR1 MNHEY and CDR2 SMNVEV (reference sequence). V was trimmed by 11 bases and J by 4 bases, leaving 8 bases between them. The CDR3 length is 11 residues. Written as DNA, the CDR3 is TGTGCCGTGGGGCGCACCGGGGAGCTGTTTTTT. Translation gives CAVGRTGELFF.

This clonotype was recorded at least ten times. V and J are TRBV6-1 and TRBJ2-1; 7 bases match TRBD1. V was pared by 6 bases and J by 3 bases, with 8 bases of the junction left unmatched. The CDR3 is 15 residues long. Per germline, CDR1 MNHNS and CDR2 SASEGT. The CDR3 region is CASSEIPGGYNEQFF. The CDR3 nucleotides read TGTGCCAGCAGCGAAATTCCAGGGGGCTACAATGAGCAGTTCTTC.

This clonotype was detected a few times. The chain uses TRBV27 and TRBJ2-7; TRBD1 matches 8 bases. From germline, CDR1 is MNHEY and CDR2 SMNVEV (reference sequence). CDR3 length: 18 amino acids. The junction had 20 bases not matched to a gene; V was cut back by 6 bases and J by 4 bases. CDR3 in amino acids: CASSPGQGVGLSLYEQYF. The CDR3 region has the DNA TGTGCCAGCAGCCCTGGACAGGGCGTTGGGCTCTCACTATACGAGCAGTACTTC.

The chain carries TRBV9 and TRBJ1-2; D might be TRBD1 (6 bases). CDR1 and CDR2 from the germline V gene are SGDLS and YYNGEE. The CDR3 is made up of 14 amino acids. The germline V and J ends were trimmed by 3 bases and 4 bases, with 13 bases remaining between them. CDR3 bases: TGTGCCAGCAGCGAACCGGGACACCCCTATGGCTACACCTTC. Amino acids: CASSEPGHPYGYTF.

CDR3 loop: CASSPPSWTGELFF. For the CDR3, the DNA is TGTGCCAGCAGCCCCCCCTCGTGGACCGGGGAGCTGTTTTTT. The chain combines TRBV6-7 with TRBJ2-2, with D unresolved. TRBV6-7 is classed as an ORF, of uncertain function. V lost 6 bases to trimming and J lost 5 bases, with 13 bases between them. The CDR3 is 14 amino acids.

This clonotype was seen at least ten times. J is TRBJ2-1 and V is TRBV10-3; the D call may be TRBD1 or TRBD2 (5 bases each). CDR1 is ENHRY and CDR2 is SYGVKD in the germline V gene. Trimming shortened V by 2 bases and J by 5 bases, and 10 bases separated the two germline ends. The CDR3 totals 14 residues. CDR3 nucleotides: TGTGCCATCAGTGAGCGGGGCAGGGACAATGAGCAGTTCTTC. It is translated as CAISERGRDNEQFF.

This clonotype was detected ten times or more. CDR3: CARRSEQFF. CDR3 nucleotide sequence: TGTGCCAGAAGATCCGAGCAGTTCTTC. The chain recombines TRBV5-3 with TRBJ2-1, with unresolved D. TRBV5-3 is an open reading frame, and its role is uncertain. Trimming removed 5 bases at V and 10 bases at J, with 4 bases between. The CDR3 spans 9 residues.

This clonotype was recorded at least ten times. This chain joins TRBV27 and TRBJ2-1; either TRBD1 or TRBD2 may supply D (5 bases each). This CDR3 contains 15 residues. CDR1 and CDR2 (germline): MNHEY, SMNVEV (reference sequence). V was pared by 2 bases and J by 5 bases, with 13 bases between. This CDR3 reads CASSLMRGRDNEQFF. CDR3 in DNA: TGTGCCAGCAGTTTAATGAGGGGACGGGACAATGAGCAGTTCTTC.

The sample holds many counts of this clonotype. V usage is TRBV27 and J usage is TRBJ2-1, with D hard to call. Trimming cost V 1 base and J 6 bases, with 4 bases left between them. Germline assignment: CDR1 MNHEY and CDR2 SMNVEV (reference sequence). There are 12 residues in the CDR3. The CDR3 protein is CASSLYGNEQFF. CDR3 nucleotides: TGTGCCAGCAGTTTATATGGCAATGAGCAGTTCTTC.

This clonotype was observed many times. J is TRBJ2-7 and V is TRBV27; TRBD1 aligns across 8 bases. The length of the CDR3 is 17 residues. J gave up 1 base and V 2 bases, and 10 bases lay outside the gene matches. Germline-derived CDR1 and CDR2 are MNHEY and SMNVEV (reference sequence). CDR3 bases: TGTGCCAGCAGTTTAACGTTGCCTGGGGACAGGTCCTACGAGCAGTACTTC. Amino acids: CASSLTLPGDRSYEQYF.

This clonotype was counted at least ten times. V usage is TRBV7-6 and J usage is TRBJ2-7; possibly TRBD1 or TRBD2 for D (6 bases each). This CDR3 is 14 amino acids long. Trimming left V 1 base short and J 3 bases short, with 10 bases between. Per germline, CDR1 SGHVS and CDR2 FNYEAQ. The CDR3 is CASSLGGGGYEQYF. CDR3 in DNA: TGTGCCAGCAGCTTAGGCGGAGGGGGCTACGAGCAGTACTTC. Variable domain in full (rest from reference TRBV7-6 and TRBJ2-7): GAGVSQSPRYKVTKRGQDVALRCDPISGHVSLYWYRQALGQGPEFLTYFNYEAQQDKSGLPNDRFSAERPEGSISTLTIQRTEQRDSAMYRCASSLGGGGYEQYFGPGTRLTVT.